The clone carrying this TCR beta chain has only one observation. The J segment lost 6 bases and the V segment lost 4 bases, leaving 6 bases of the junction unmatched. CDR1 is KGHDR and CDR2 is SFDVKD in the germline V gene. The CDR3 totals 15 residues. The record originates from a study of T cell responses to AZD1222 COVID-19 vaccine. Generated by immunoSEQ multiplex PCR, the TCRdb table keeps only in-frame clones and is missing some. The table includes approximately 35,000 clones, 70% to 90% detected once. The input for sequencing was peripheral blood, taken on day 0 of AZD1222 vaccination. The source is an adult in good health. V is TRBV24-1 and J is TRBJ1-5, with 9 positions matching TRBD1. CDR3 sequence reads: CATSDSTGGVQPQHF. The CDR3 nucleotides are TGTGCCACCAGTGACTCGACAGGGGGGGTTCAGCCCCAGCATTTT.